This is a list of T cell receptor beta chains from one sample in a study of T cell repertoires in breast cancer. TCRdb called the emulsion pairing reads again in MiXCR, with one record for every CDR3 protein. The sample gives some 37,000 distinct CDR3 sequences, about 50% of which show up once; about 60% is in the top ten. The sequenced sample consisted of CD8+ T cells. Source of these receptors: a pool of human donors with breast cancer or a healthy control (not recorded which). The CDR3 runs from the conserved cysteine through the conserved F or W. A D gene is named only where the DNA matches it firmly. The size field is filled for only some rows; it gives once, few, many or a size class.

d_call,j_call,clone_size,v_call,cdr3_nt,cdr3_aa
NA,TRBJ1-2,many,TRBV6-5,TGTGCCAGCAGTTACTCAACATCCGACTATGGCTACACCTTC,CASSYSTSDYGYTF
NA,TRBJ2-1,NA,TRBV6-1,TGTGCCAGCAGTGAAGATAGGGGCAATGAGCAGTTCTTC,CASSEDRGNEQFF
NA,TRBJ1-2,once,TRBV12-3/TRBV12-4,TGTGCCAGCAGGGCCGGGGAAGCCGCTAACTATGGCTACACCTTC,CASRAGEAANYGYTF
TRBD1,TRBJ2-7,NA,TRBV20-1,TGCAGTGCTAGGCCCTCGGACAGGGTTTCCATCCACGAGCAGTACTTC,CSARPSDRVSIHEQYF
TRBD1,TRBJ1-2,NA,TRBV9,TGTGCCAGCAGAGACAGGGGCAACTATGGCTACACCTTC,CASRDRGNYGYTF
TRBD1,TRBJ1-1,NA,TRBV6-1,TGTGCCAGCGTAACAGGGGGCCAAGGGACTGAAGCTTTCTTT,CASVTGGQGTEAFF
NA,TRBJ2-3,few,TRBV6-5,TGTGCCAGCATTCCCGGGACCGCTGGAACAGATACGCAGTATTTT,CASIPGTAGTDTQYF
NA,TRBJ2-1,NA,TRBV9,TGTGCCAGCAGCGTAGAGTCTAGCCGATCCTACAATGAGCAGTTCTTC,CASSVESSRSYNEQFF
NA,TRBJ1-5,few,TRBV6-2/TRBV6-3,TGTGCCAGCAGTTGGGTAGGGATCAATCAGCCCCAGCATTTT,CASSWVGINQPQHF
NA,TRBJ1-4,NA,TRBV15,TGTGCCACCAGCGCCTGTACAAGGGAGGAAAAACTGTTTTTT,CATSACTREEKLFF
NA,TRBJ2-1,few,TRBV27,TGTGCCAGCAGATTTTCGTGGGTCGATGAGCAGTTCTTC,CASRFSWVDEQFF
TRBD2,TRBJ2-1,few,TRBV6-8,TGTGCCAGCAGAATAGCGGGAGATGAGCAGTTCTTC,CASRIAGDEQFF
NA,TRBJ1-1,NA,TRBV7-9,TGTGCCAGCAGCTTCACCACAACCACTGAAGCTTTCTTT,CASSFTTTTEAFF
TRBD2,TRBJ2-5,few,TRBV20-1,TGCAGTGCTTCCCTGGGAGCGGGAGGGGAGACCCAGTACTTC,CSASLGAGGETQYF
NA,TRBJ1-1,few,TRBV12-3/TRBV12-4,TGTGCCAGCAGTTTAAACGGGAACACTGAAGCTTTCTTT,CASSLNGNTEAFF
TRBD1,TRBJ2-3,few,TRBV4-2,TGTGCCAGCGGCAGGGGGCTCAGCACAGATACGCAGTATTTT,CASGRGLSTDTQYF
TRBD2,TRBJ2-1,many,TRBV6-5,TGTGCCAGCAGTTACTCACAGCGGGAGTACAATGAGCAGTTCTTC,CASSYSQREYNEQFF
NA,TRBJ2-1,NA,TRBV12-2,TGTGCAAGTCGCTTAGGAGTTCGACTAGCCGAGCGTGGCAAGCATGAGCAGTTCTTC,CASRLGVRLAERGKHEQFF
NA,TRBJ1-5,NA,TRBV28,TGTGCCAGCAGTTTGCCTTCTAGCAATCAGCCCCAGCATTTT,CASSLPSSNQPQHF
NA,TRBJ2-1,few,TRBV7-8,TGTGCCAGCAGCACCCGAGGGGTCGCCTACAATGAGCAGTTCTTC,CASSTRGVAYNEQFF
TRBD1,TRBJ1-1,NA,TRBV5-1,TGCGCCAGCAGCTCCAGGGGGCAAACTGAAGCTTTCTTT,CASSSRGQTEAFF
NA,TRBJ2-1,NA,TRBV9,TGTGCCAGCAGCGTAGGAGGCTCCGCGGCCTACAATGAGCAGTTCTTC,CASSVGGSAAYNEQFF
NA,TRBJ2-1,once,TRBV3-1,TGTGCCAGCAGCACCAGGACCGGGAGCTCCTATGAGCAGTTCTTC,CASSTRTGSSYEQFF
NA,TRBJ1-5,few,TRBV12-3/TRBV12-4,TGTGCCAGCGGTCGGGCAGCGGACAATCAGCCCCAGCATTTT,CASGRAADNQPQHF
TRBD2,TRBJ2-1,NA,TRBV7-2,TGTGCCAGCAGCTTGGCTCCGGGAGGCACGGGAAGAGGTGAGCAGTTCTTC,CASSLAPGGTGRGEQFF
TRBD2,TRBJ2-5,NA,TRBV27,TGTGCCAGCAGTACGACGTTTAGGTTTGGGCTAGCGGGAGTAGAGACCCAGTACTTC,CASSTTFRFGLAGVETQYF
NA,TRBJ1-1,once,TRBV20-1,TGCAGTGCTAGAGATTCCGGACGGGGGGTCACTGAAGCTTTCTTT,CSARDSGRGVTEAFF
NA,TRBJ1-1,few,TRBV4-2,TGTGCCAGCAGCCGGGAAGAATTTGAAGCTTTCTTT,CASSREEFEAFF
NA,TRBJ2-5,NA,TRBV7-3,TGTGCCAGCAGCACCCGATTGGGCGAGACCCAGTACTTC,CASSTRLGETQYF
NA,TRBJ1-2,many,TRBV27,TGTGCCAGCAGTTTTCGCGGAAACTATGGCTACACCTTC,CASSFRGNYGYTF
NA,TRBJ1-6,NA,TRBV14,TGTGCCAGCAGCTCCATCTATAATTCACCCCTCCACTTT,CASSSIYNSPLHF
NA,TRBJ2-1,NA,TRBV20-1,TGCAGTGCTAGAGGTCGTTTGAGTAGATTGATTGGGCAGTTCTTC,CSARGRLSRLIGQFF
NA,TRBJ2-7,few,TRBV7-2,TGTGCCAGCAGCTTAGATAGGGGTAACGAGCAGTACTTC,CASSLDRGNEQYF
NA,TRBJ2-5,NA,TRBV12-3/TRBV12-4,TGTGCCAGCAGTCTCGGAGGGGGGAGTGAGACCCAGTACTTT,CASSLGGGSETQYF
NA,TRBJ2-1,NA,TRBV6-1,TGTGCCAGCAGCCACGGGACATCAAACAACAATGAGCAGTTCTTC,CASSHGTSNNNEQFF
TRBD1,TRBJ1-2,NA,TRBV6-1,TGTGCCAGCACCCCTTCGGGACAGGGGATGGCACTTAACTATGGCTACACCTTC,CASTPSGQGMALNYGYTF
TRBD2,TRBJ2-3,few,TRBV2,TGTGCCAGCAGTGGGGGACTAGCGGGGGAAACAGATACGCAGTATTTT,CASSGGLAGETDTQYF
NA,TRBJ1-2,NA,TRBV20-1,TGCAGTGCTCCAGGCACTGCTGCCCCCGGCTACACCTTC,CSAPGTAAPGYTF
NA,TRBJ2-5,NA,TRBV20-1,TGCAGTGCTAGGAAGGATTCGTTCGGAGGAGAGACCCAGTACTTC,CSARKDSFGGETQYF
NA,TRBJ2-5,NA,TRBV6-1,TGTGCCAGCAGCCCCGGTATACTTACAAGGGAGGAGACCCAGTACTTC,CASSPGILTREETQYF
NA,TRBJ2-7,few,TRBV20-1,TGCAGTGCTAGAGATCAGGGGCGGGAGTTCTACGAGCAGTACTTC,CSARDQGREFYEQYF
NA,TRBJ2-1,NA,TRBV14,TGTGCCAGCAGCCAGGGCATAACGACAGGTAAAAATGAGCAGTTCTTC,CASSQGITTGKNEQFF
TRBD1,TRBJ2-1,few,TRBV20-1,TGCAGTGCTAGAGATTACGCAGGGGGCAATGAGCAGTTCTTC,CSARDYAGGNEQFF
NA,TRBJ2-7,NA,TRBV28,TGTGCCAGCTCCGCCGGGACGGGGGAATACGAGCAGTACTTC,CASSAGTGEYEQYF
TRBD2,TRBJ2-3,few,TRBV19,TGTGCCAGTAGTACCCCGGAGGTAGCGGGAAACACAGATACGCAGTATTTT,CASSTPEVAGNTDTQYF
NA,TRBJ1-4,few,TRBV28,TGTGCCAGCAGTTTAGGGGGTAGGGAAAAACTGTTTTTT,CASSLGGREKLFF
NA,TRBJ1-1,few,TRBV2,TGTGCCAGCAGAGAAACCGGGACAACTATCGACACTGAAGCTTTCTTT,CASRETGTTIDTEAFF
NA,TRBJ2-5,NA,TRBV7-9,TGTGCCAGCAGCTTAGAGTATACACTCCAAGAGACCCAGTACTTC,CASSLEYTLQETQYF
TRBD2,TRBJ2-1,NA,TRBV12-3/TRBV12-4,TGTGCCAGCAGATCCCTCGGGGGGGCACAGTTCTTC,CASRSLGGAQFF
TRBD1,TRBJ1-2,NA,TRBV5-1,TGCGCCAGCAGCTTCATTGGGGGACAGGGAGGCGGCTACACCTTC,CASSFIGGQGGGYTF
NA,TRBJ2-5,NA,TRBV10-3,TGTGCCATCAGTCCGGACGGACCTAAAGAGACCCAGTACTTC,CAISPDGPKETQYF
NA,TRBJ1-3,NA,TRBV6-1,TGTGCCAGCCGGACAGAAAGTAAATCTGGAAACACCATATATTTT,CASRTESKSGNTIYF
NA,TRBJ2-1,NA,TRBV6-6,TGTGCCAGCAGCCCGGGCGGGTGGCCGGGACGCAGCTCCTACAATGAGCAGTTCTTC,CASSPGGWPGRSSYNEQFF
NA,TRBJ1-1,NA,TRBV7-3,TGTGCCAGCAGCTTAAGCAGGGAGGGCACTGAAGCTTTCTTT,CASSLSREGTEAFF
TRBD2,TRBJ2-5,NA,TRBV5-4,TGTGCCAGCAGCTTGAGGAGACTAGCGGGACTGGAGACCCAGTACTTC,CASSLRRLAGLETQYF
NA,TRBJ2-5,few,TRBV7-2,TGTGCCAGCAGCTTAGCGTGGCAAGAGACCCAGTACTTC,CASSLAWQETQYF
NA,TRBJ2-5,many,TRBV10-3,TGTGCCATCAGCCCCTCTACTGGAGGCGGTGAGACCCAGTACTTC,CAISPSTGGGETQYF
NA,TRBJ2-2,NA,TRBV6-5,TGTGCCAGCAGTTACTCCTCGAACACCGGGGAGCTGTTTTTT,CASSYSSNTGELFF
TRBD2,TRBJ2-1,NA,TRBV4-2,TGTGCCAGCAGCCCCACTAGCGGGGGGGCCAATGAGCAGTTCTTC,CASSPTSGGANEQFF
TRBD1,TRBJ1-1,NA,TRBV11-1,TGTGCCAGCAGACTGAACACAGGGGGCGCGAACACTGAAGCTTTCTTT,CASRLNTGGANTEAFF